This T cell receptor (beta chain) was sequenced for a study of a mutant IDH1 vaccine in newly diagnosed glioma. General study findings and limits: Whatever changes occurred in top peripheral T cell clonotypes seemed unrelated to pseudoprogression.

Indicated time point: week 47, end of study. A 20-mer mutant IDH1 peptide at 300 ug was injected subcutaneously with topical imiquimod. Worth noting for this clone: The antigen is unknown.

Sequencing used immunoSEQ multiplex PCR; TCRdb keeps in-frame clones, though not all of them. The table records tens of thousands of clones, 60% to 85% of them present only once. The CDR3 is 14 residues long. Germline V CDR1 and CDR2: SQVTM, ANQGSEA. The V and J ends lost 4 bases and 2 bases respectively, with 14 bases between them. The chain employs TRBV29-1 and TRBJ1-2, with D possibly matching TRBD1 (6 bases). The clonotype comes from a middle-aged woman with glioma. Some clones in this sample may be carry-over from other donors' samples. Sample: PBMCs, taken from a glioma patient whose treatment included an IDH1 peptide vaccine. In DNA, the CDR3 is TGCAGCGTTGGCGAGGGGGAAGGGAACTATGGCTACACCTTC. It is translated as CSVGEGEGNYGYTF.